This T cell receptor (beta chain) was documented in a study of OX40 agonist ivuxolimab in advanced cancers. The protocol was immunoSEQ multiplex PCR, while the TCRdb copy is restricted to in-frame clones and leaves out a portion. The table lists 20,000 to 25,000 clones, more than 75% of them singletons. The timepoints at which blood was sampled were baseline, cycle 4 day 1, and cycle 7 day 1. Overall study results and limits: Compared with others, partial responders at 0.1-3.0 mg/kg displayed clonal expansion among the lowest. With doses of 0.1 to 3.0 mg/kg, CD4+ and CD8+ blood T cells had undergone clonal expansion by week 6. Compared with CD4+, CD8+ T cells on average had more expanded clones.

CDR3 size: 13 residues. Germline CDR1 MNHEY, CDR2 SMNVEV (reference sequence). Trimming left V 5 bases short and J 0 bases short, with 5 bases between. On this clone itself: Its target is not known.

This clonotype was obtained from an adult with an advanced solid tumor such as melanoma, head and neck, liver or kidney cancer. V gene TRBV27 combines with J gene TRBJ1-3; D gene unclear. This specimen consisted of CD4+ or CD8+ T cells sorted from blood, obtained in a trial of the OX40 agonist ivuxolimab. Here the CDR3 DNA reads TGTGCCAGCAGTAGGGACTCTGGAAACACCATATATTTT. Translation gives CASSRDSGNTIYF.